This T cell receptor beta chain was obtained from a study of shared clonotypes between healthy human individuals (dated by TCRdb to 2018 to 2021). Describing the broader study: A couple of women and a few men aged 18 to 49 years were included in the cohort. To estimate repertoire size and how much clonotype sharing occurs between individuals, the study deeply sequenced the blood TCR repertoires of 4 to 6 healthy adults. Libraries were prepared and TCR repertoires were sequenced by different laboratories using diverse techniques, in order to increase sequencing depth and limit assay-specific biases. Per donor, leukapheresis produced somewhere between about 0.85 and 8.9 billion PBMCs.

Using the deep immunoSEQ assay, multiplex PCR amplified TCR CDR3 regions from genomic DNA. Extracted genomic DNA from each cell subset was distributed evenly across all wells of several immunoSEQ 96-well plates, and each plate was treated as a replicate. For unsorted PBMC, approximately 290 ng genomic DNA, equal to roughly 32,000 T cell genomes, was loaded into each replicate PCR. Unsorted PBMC genomic DNA was sequenced across ten immunoSEQ deep assay plates. Purified libraries were measured with a Qubit 3.0 fluorometer, size-checked on a Bioanalyzer 2100, and measured again with the KAPA Library Quantification kit. Each immunoSEQ 96-well plate was sequenced on its own single-read 150-cycle Illumina NextSeq 550 flow cell. The original methods were these. Because the immunoSEQ output held only junctional sequences and lacked quality scores, the filtering could not match the filtering applied to full-length reads. To assign V/J genes and CDR3, sequences were annotated against IMGT germline references using PyIR, a Python wrapper for IgBLAST v1.9. Any read was removed if the V/J assignment was weak (E-value above 1e-6), the CDR3 was missing, or the read contained stop codons, out-of-frame junctions, or ambiguous translated residues. V3J clonotypes were defined as sequences sharing an identical inferred V gene, J gene, and CDR3 amino acid sequence. Percentage overlap between repertoires was calculated by dividing the number of shared unique clonotypes by the size of the smaller repertoire. Repertoire richness was assessed with RTK rarefaction, the Chao1 estimator, and Recon v2.1 estimates of unobserved clonotypes. TCRdb's version of the immuneACCESS table is confined to in-frame rearrangements and falls short of the full clone set. An unresolved V gene accounts for under half of the shortfall where checked; the remainder is of unknown origin. Clone size and V and J calls were adopted from that table, with D and trimming inferred from the DNA. Present in this sample are fewer than 550,000 clones, 75% to 80% of which were seen just once. 12% of the sample is in the top ten clones.

Concerning this clone itself: The clone's antigen remains unknown. No clone much larger than this one lies a single base away; base qualities are absent.

Study-wide findings and limitations: Sampling was restricted to blood, and TCR repertoires in tissue are likely to differ from TCR repertoires in blood. Because the study included only a small number of donors, the genetic and exposure-history diversity represented was limited. Pairwise subsampling indicated that sequencing depth was expected to affect the degree of clonotype sharing among donors.

The donors were healthy, HIV-negative adults with no recently reported acute infections or vaccinations. Only Caucasian adults living in Nashville, Tennessee, USA were represented among the donors. For unsorted samples, some 100 million PBMCs were counted, and genomic DNA was extracted using the QIAamp DNA Blood Mini kit. After blood collection by leukapheresis, PBMCs were isolated using Ficoll-Histopaque density gradient centrifugation and then cryopreserved in the vapor phase of liquid nitrogen. Source material: PBMCs. This sequence was found in a woman in her 40s in good health. Some clones in this sample may be carry-over from other donors' samples.

CDR3 reads: CSVSLKRDTGELFF. The DNA sequence is as follows: TGCAGCGTCAGCCTTAAGCGGGACACCGGGGAGCTGTTTTTT. In this chain, TRBV29-1 is recombined with TRBJ2-2; perhaps TRBD2 is the D gene, with 6 bases matching. Cut back by 6 bases and 3 bases, the V and J ends lie 14 bases apart. Its CDR3 holds 14 amino acids, cysteine through phenylalanine. The only DNA kept is the CDR3, 42 bases in frame from the first base. For CDR1 and CDR2, the germline V gene lists SQVTM and ANQGSEA.